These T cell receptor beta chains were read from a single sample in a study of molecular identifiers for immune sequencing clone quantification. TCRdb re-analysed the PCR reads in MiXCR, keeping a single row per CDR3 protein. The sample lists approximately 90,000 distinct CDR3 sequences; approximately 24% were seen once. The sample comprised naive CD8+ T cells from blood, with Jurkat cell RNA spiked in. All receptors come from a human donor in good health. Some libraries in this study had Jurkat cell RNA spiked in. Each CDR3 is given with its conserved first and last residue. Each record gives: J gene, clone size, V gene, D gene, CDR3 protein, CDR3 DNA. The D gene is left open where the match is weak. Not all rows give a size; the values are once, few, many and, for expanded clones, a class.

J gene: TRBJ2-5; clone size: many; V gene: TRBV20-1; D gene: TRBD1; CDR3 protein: CSAAPGTGARKTQYF; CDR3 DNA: TGCAGTGCTGCCCCCGGGACAGGGGCCCGGAAGACCCAGTACTTC
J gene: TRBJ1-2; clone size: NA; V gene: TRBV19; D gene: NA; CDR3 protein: CASSTDPYGYTF; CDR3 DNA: TGTGCCAGTAGTACAGATCCGTATGGCTACACCTTC
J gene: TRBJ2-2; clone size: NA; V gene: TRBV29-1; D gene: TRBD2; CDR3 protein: CSVSGGILGTGELFF; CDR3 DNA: TGCAGCGTGTCCGGGGGGATTTTGGGGACCGGGGAGCTGTTTTTT
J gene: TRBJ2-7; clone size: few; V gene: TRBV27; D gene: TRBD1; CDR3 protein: CASSQGVEQYF; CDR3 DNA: TGTGCCAGCAGCCAGGGGGTCGAGCAGTACTTC
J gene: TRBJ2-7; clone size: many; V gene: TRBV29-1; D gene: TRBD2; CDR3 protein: CSAVERGGPAYEQYF; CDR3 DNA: TGCAGCGCTGTGGAGCGGGGGGGCCCCGCTTACGAGCAGTACTTC
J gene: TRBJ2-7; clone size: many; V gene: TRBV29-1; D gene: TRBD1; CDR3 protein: CSVEGQGTSYEQYF; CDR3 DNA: TGCAGCGTTGAGGGACAGGGAACTTCCTACGAGCAGTACTTC
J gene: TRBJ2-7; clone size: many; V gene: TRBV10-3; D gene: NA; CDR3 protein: CAISEPGYEQYF; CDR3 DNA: TGTGCCATCAGTGAGCCCGGGTACGAGCAGTACTTC
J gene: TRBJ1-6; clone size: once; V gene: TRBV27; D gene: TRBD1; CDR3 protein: CASSLFRGQGYSPLHF; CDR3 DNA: TGTGCCAGCAGTTTATTCAGGGGACAGGGGTATTCACCCCTCCACTTT
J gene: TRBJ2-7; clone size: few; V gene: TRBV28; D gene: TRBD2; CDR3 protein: CASSPPPGTSGTYEQYF; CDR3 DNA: TGTGCCAGCAGTCCTCCTCCCGGGACTAGCGGGACCTACGAGCAGTACTTC
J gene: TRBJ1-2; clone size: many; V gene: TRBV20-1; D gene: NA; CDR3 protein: CSARDSGREVHGYTF; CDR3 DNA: TGCAGTGCTAGAGATTCCGGCAGGGAGGTCCATGGCTACACCTTC
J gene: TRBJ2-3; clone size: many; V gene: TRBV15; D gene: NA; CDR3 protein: CATSRASVDTQYF; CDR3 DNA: TGTGCCACCAGCAGAGCGTCTGTAGATACGCAGTATTTT
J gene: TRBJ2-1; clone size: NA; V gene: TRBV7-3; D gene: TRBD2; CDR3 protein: CASSHLAGGGNEQFF; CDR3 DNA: TGTGCCAGCAGCCACCTAGCGGGAGGGGGTAATGAGCAGTTCTTC
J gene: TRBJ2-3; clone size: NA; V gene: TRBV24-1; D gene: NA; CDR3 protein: CATSGTALGDTQYF; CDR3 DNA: TGTGCCACCAGTGGGACAGCCCTGGGAGATACGCAGTATTTT
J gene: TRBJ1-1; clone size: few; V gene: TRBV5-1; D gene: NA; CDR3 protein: CASSPADRRNTEAFF; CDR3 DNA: TGCGCCAGCAGCCCCGCTGACAGGAGAAACACTGAAGCTTTCTTT
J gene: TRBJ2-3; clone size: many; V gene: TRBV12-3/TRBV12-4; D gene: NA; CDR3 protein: CASSLGLTDTQYF; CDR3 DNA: TGTGCCAGCAGTTTAGGTCTCACAGATACGCAGTATTTT